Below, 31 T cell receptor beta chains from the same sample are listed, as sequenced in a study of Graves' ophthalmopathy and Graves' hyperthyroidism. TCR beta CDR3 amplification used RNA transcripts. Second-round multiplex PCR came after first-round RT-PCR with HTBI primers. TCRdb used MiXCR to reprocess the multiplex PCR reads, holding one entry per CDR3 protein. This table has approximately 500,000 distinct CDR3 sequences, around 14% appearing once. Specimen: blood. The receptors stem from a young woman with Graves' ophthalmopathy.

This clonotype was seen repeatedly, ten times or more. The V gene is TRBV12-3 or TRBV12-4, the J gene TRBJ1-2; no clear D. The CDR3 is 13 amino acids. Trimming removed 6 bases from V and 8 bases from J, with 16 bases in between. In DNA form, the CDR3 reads TGTGCCAGCAGAATCGACTTGGAATTGGGCTACACCTTC. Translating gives CASRIDLELGYTF.

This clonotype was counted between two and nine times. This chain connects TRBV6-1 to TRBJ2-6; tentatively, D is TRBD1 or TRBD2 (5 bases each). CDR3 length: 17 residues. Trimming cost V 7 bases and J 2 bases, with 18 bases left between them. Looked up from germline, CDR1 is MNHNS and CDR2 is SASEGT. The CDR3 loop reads CASTRDPRVPGANVLTF. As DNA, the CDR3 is TGTGCCAGCACCAGGGACCCACGAGTCCCTGGGGCCAACGTCCTGACTTTC.

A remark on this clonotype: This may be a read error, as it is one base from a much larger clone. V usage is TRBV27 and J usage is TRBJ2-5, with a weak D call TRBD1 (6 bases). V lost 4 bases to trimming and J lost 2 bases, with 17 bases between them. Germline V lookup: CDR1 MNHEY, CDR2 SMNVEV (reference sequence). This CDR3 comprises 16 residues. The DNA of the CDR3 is TGTGCCAGCAGTTCTTCTCAGGACAGCAAGCAAGAGACCCAGTACTTC. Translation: CASSSSQDSKQETQYF.

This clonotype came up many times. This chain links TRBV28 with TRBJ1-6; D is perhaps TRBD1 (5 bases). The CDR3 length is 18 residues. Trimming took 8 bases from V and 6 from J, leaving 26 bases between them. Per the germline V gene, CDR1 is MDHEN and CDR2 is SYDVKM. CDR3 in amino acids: CASRNSIGGASVNSPLHF. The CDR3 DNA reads TGTGCCAGCCGAAACTCGATCGGAGGGGCCAGTGTTAATTCACCCCTCCACTTT.

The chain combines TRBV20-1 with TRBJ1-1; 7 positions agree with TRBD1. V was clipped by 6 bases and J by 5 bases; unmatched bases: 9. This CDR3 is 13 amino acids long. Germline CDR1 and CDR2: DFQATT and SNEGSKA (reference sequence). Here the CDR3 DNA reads TGCAGTGCGAACCGACAGGGCAGGACTGAAGCTTTCTTT. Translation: CSANRQGRTEAFF.

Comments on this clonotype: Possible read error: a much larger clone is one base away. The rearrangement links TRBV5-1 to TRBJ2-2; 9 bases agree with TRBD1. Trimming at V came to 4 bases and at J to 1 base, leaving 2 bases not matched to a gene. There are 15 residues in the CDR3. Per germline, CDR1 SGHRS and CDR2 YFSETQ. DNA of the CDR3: TGCGCCAGCAGCCGGGACAGGGAGAACACCGGGGAGCTGTTTTTT. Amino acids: CASSRDRENTGELFF.

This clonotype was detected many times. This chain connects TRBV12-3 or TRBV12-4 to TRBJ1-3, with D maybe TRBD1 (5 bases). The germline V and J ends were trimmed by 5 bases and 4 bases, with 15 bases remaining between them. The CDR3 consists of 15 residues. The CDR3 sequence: CASSLEAGRGNTIYF. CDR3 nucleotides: TGTGCCAGCAGTCTGGAGGCAGGGAGAGGAAACACCATATATTTT.

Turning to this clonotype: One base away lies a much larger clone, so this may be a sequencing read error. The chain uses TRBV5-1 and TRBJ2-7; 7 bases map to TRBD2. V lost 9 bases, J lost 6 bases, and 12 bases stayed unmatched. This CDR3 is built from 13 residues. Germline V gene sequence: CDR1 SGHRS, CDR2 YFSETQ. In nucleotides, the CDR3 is TGCGCCACCCGCTCGGGAGGAGGGTGCGAGCAGTACTTC. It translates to CATRSGGGCEQYF. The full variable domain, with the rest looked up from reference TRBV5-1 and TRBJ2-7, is KAGVTQTPRYLIKTRGQQVTLSCSPISGHRSVSWYQQTPGQGLQFLFEYFSETQRNKGNFPGRFSGRQFSNSRSEMNVSTLELGDSALYLCATRSGGGCEQYFGPGTRLTVT.

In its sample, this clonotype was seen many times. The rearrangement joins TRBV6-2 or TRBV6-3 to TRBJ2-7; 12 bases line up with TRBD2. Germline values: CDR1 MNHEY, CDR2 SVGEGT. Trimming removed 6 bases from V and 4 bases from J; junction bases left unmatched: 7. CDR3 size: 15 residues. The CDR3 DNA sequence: TGTGCCAGCAGCGAAACTAGCGGGAGGACGTACGAGCAGTACTTC. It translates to CASSETSGRTYEQYF.

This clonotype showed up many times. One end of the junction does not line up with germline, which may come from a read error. The DNA for the CDR3 is TGTGCCAGCAGTTTAAGACAGGAAGGGGGAAACACCGTATATTTT. It encodes CASSLRQEGGNTVYF. The rearrangement joins TRBV28 to TRBJ1-3; maybe TRBD1 (6 bases). In germline, CDR1 is MDHEN, CDR2 SYDVKM. The CDR3 totals 15 residues.

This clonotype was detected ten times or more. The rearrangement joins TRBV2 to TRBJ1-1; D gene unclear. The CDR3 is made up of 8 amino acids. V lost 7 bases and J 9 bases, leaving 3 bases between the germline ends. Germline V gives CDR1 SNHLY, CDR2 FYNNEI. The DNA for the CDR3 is TGTGCCAGCAAACAAGCTTTCTTT. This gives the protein CASKQAFF. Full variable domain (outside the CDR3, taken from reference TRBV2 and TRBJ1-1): EPEVTQTPSHQVTQMGQEVILRCVPISNHLYFYWYRQILGQKVEFLVSFYNNEISEKSEIFDDQFSVERPDGSNFTLKIRSTKLEDSAMYFCASKQAFFGQGTRLTVV.

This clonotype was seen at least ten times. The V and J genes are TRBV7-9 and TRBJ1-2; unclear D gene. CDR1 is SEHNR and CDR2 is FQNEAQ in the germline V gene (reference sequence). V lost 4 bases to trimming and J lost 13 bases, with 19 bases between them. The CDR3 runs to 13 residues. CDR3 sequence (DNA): TGTGCCAGCAGCTCCCCGGTTTGGCTTTTCCCCACCTTC. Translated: CASSSPVWLFPTF.

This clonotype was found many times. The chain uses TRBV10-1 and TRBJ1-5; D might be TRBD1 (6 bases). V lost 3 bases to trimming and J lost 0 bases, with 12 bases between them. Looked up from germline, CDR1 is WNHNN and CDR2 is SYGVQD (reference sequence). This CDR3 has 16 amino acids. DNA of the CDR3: TGCGCCAGCAGTGACGGACAGTCCTATAGCAATCAGCCCCAGCATTTT. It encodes CASSDGQSYSNQPQHF.

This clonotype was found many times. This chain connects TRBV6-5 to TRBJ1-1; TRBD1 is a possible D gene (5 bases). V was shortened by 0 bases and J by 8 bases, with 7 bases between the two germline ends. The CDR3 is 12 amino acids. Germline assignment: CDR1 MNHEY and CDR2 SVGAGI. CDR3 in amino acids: CASSYSGQEAFF. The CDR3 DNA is TGTGCCAGCAGTTACTCGGGGCAGGAAGCTTTCTTT.

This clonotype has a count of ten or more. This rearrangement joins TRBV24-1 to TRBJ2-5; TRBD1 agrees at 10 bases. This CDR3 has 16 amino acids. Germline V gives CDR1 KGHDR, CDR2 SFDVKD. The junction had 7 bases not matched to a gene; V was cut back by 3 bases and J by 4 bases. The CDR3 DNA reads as TGTGCCACCAGTGATGCCCTCCGGGACAGGGGAGAGACCCAGTACTTC. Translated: CATSDALRDRGETQYF.

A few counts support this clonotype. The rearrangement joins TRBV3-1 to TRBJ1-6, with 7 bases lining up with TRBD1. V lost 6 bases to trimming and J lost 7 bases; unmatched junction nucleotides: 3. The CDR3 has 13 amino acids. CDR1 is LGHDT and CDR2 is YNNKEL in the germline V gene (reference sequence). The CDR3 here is CASRKQGNSPLHF. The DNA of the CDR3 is TGTGCCAGCAGGAAACAGGGGAATTCACCCCTCCACTTT.

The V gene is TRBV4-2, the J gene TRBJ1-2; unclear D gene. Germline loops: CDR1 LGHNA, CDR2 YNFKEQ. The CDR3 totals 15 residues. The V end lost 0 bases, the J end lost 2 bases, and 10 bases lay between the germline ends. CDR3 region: CASSQDEWGNYGYTF. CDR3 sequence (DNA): TGTGCCAGCAGCCAAGATGAATGGGGAAACTATGGCTACACCTTC.

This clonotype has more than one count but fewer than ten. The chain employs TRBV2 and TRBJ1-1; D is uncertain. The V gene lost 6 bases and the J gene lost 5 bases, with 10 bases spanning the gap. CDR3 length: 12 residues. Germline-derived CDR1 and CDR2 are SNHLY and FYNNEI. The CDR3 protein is CASSSGKTEAFF. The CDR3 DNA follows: TGTGCCAGCAGCTCCGGGAAAACTGAAGCTTTCTTT.

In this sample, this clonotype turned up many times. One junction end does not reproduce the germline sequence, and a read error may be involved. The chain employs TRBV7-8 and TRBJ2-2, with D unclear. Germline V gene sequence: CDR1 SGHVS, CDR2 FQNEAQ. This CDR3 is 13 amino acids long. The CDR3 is CVSSLRNTGELFF. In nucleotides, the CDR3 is TGTGTCAGCAGCTTGAGGAACACCGGGGAGCTGTTTTTT.

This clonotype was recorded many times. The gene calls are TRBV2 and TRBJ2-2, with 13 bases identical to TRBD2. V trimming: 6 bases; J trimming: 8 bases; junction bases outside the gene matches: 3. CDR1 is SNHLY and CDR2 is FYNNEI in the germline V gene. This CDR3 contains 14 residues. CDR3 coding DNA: TGTGCCAGCAGACTACTAGCGGGAGGGGGGGAGCTGTTTTTT. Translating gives CASRLLAGGGELFF. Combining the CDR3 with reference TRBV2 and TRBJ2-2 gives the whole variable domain EPEVTQTPSHQVTQMGQEVILRCVPISNHLYFYWYRQILGQKVEFLVSFYNNEISEKSEIFDDQFSVERPDGSNFTLKIRSTKLEDSAMYFCASRLLAGGGELFFGEGSRLTVL.

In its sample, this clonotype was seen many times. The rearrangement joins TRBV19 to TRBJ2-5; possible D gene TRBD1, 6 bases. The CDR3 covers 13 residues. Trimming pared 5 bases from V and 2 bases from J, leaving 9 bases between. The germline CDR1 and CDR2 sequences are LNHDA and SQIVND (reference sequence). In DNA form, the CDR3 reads TGTGCCAGTAGTCGGACAGCACAAGAGACCCAGTACTTC. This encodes CASSRTAQETQYF.

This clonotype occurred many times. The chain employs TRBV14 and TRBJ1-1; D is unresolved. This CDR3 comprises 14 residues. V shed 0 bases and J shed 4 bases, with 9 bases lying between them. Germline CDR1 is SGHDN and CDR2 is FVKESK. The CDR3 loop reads CASSQEGLGTEAFF. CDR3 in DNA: TGTGCCAGCAGCCAAGAAGGACTGGGCACTGAAGCTTTCTTT.

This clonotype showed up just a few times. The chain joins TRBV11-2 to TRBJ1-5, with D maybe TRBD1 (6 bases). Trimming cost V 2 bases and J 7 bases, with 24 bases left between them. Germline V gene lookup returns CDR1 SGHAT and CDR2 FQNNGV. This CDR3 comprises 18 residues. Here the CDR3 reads CASSLSPQGRAVNQPQHF. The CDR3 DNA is TGTGCCAGCAGCTTATCCCCTCAGGGGAGGGCGGTTAACCAGCCCCAGCATTTT.

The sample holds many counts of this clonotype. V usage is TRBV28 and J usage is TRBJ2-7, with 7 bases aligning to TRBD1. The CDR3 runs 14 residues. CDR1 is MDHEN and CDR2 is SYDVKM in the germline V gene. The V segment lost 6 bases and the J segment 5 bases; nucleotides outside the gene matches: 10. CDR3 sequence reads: CASSQRGLGDEQYF. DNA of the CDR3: TGTGCCAGCAGCCAGAGGGGGCTGGGGGACGAGCAGTACTTC. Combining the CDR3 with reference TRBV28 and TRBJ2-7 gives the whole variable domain DVKVTQSSRYLVKRTGEKVFLECVQDMDHENMFWYRQDPGLGLRLIYFSYDVKMKEKGDIPEGYSVSREKKERFSLILESASTNQTSMYLCASSQRGLGDEQYFGPGTRLTVT.

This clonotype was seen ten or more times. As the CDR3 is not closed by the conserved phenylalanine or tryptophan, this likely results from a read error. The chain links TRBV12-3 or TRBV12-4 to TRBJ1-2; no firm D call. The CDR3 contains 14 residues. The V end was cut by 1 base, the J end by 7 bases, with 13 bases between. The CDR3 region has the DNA TGTGCCAGCAGTTTAGAAGGAGGAACGGGTGGCTACACCTCC. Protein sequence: CASSLEGGTGGYTS.

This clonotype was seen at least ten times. CDR3 residues: CASGHRGRLQETQYF. In nucleotides, the CDR3 is TGTGCCAGCGGCCACAGGGGAAGACTCCAAGAGACCCAGTACTTC. The chain recombines TRBV6-5 with TRBJ2-5, with 7 bases identical to TRBD1. Germline-derived CDR1 and CDR2 are MNHEY and SVGAGI. This CDR3 is built from 15 residues. With 8 bases clipped from V and 1 base from J, the junction kept 10 bases outside the gene matches.

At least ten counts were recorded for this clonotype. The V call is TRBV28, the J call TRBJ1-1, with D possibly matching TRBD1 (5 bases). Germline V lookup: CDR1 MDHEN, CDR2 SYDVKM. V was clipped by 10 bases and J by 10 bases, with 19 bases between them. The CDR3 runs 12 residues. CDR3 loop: CATSSGRGVAFF. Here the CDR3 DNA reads TGTGCCACCTCCTCAGGGAGAGGGGTAGCTTTCTTT.

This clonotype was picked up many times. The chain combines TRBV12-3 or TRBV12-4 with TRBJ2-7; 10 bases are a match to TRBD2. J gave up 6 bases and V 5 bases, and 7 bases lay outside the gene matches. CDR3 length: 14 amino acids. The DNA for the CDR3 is TGTGCCAGCAGTCGACAGCGGGGGGGGTTCGAGCAGTACTTC. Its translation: CASSRQRGGFEQYF.

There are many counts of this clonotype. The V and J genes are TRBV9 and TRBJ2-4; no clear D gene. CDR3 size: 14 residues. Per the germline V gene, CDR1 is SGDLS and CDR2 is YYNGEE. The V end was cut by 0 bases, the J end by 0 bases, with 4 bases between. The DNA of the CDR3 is TGTGCCAGCAGCGTAGGATTAGCCAAAAACATTCAGTACTTC. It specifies CASSVGLAKNIQYF.

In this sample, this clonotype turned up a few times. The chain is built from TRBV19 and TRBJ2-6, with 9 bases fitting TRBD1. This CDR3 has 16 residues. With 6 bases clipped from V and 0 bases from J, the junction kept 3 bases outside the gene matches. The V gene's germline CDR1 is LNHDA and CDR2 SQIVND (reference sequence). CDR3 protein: CASSGTGSSGANVLTF. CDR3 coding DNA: TGTGCCAGTAGCGGGACAGGGTCCTCTGGGGCCAACGTCCTGACTTTC.

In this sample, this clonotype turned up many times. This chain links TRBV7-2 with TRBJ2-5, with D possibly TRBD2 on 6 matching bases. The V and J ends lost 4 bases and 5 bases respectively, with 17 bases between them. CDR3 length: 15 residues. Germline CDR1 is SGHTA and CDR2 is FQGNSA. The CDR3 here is CASSSHPGVAETQYF. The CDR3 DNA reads TGTGCCAGCAGCTCGCACCCGGGAGTCGCCGAGACCCAGTACTTC.